The 21 T cell receptor beta chains below all came from one sample that was sequenced in a study of blood T cell repertoires in COVID-19. The method was immunoSEQ multiplex PCR; TCRdb's version includes in-frame clones alone and lacks a portion of them. The repertoire holds fewer than 250,000 clones, with roughly 86% as singletons. Sequencing input: peripheral blood. Source of these receptors: an older woman who had recovered from COVID-19.

This chain links TRBV3-1 (or the pseudogene TRBV3-2) with TRBJ1-2; TRBD1 matches at 9 bases. Germline assignment: CDR1 LGHDT and CDR2 YNNKEL (reference sequence). The CDR3 is 14 amino acids. With 5 bases clipped from V and 8 bases from J, the junction kept 9 bases outside the gene matches. This chain's CDR3 is CASSSGTGGQGYTF. DNA of the CDR3: TGTGCCAGCAGCTCCGGTACAGGGGGCCAAGGCTACACCTTC.

The chain links TRBV27 to TRBJ2-2, with 9 positions matching TRBD2. Trimming cost V 7 bases and J 0 bases; bases outside gene matches: 6. This CDR3 is 16 amino acids long. Germline CDR1 is MNHEY and CDR2 is SMNVEV (reference sequence). CDR3 coding DNA: TGTGCCAGCACCATGCGGGGGGGGGCGAACACCGGGGAGCTGTTTTTT. Amino acid sequence: CASTMRGGANTGELFF.

This chain uses TRBV3-1 (or the pseudogene TRBV3-2) with TRBJ2-4; D gene uncertain. The CDR3 contains 18 residues. From germline, CDR1 is LGHDT and CDR2 YNNKEL (reference sequence). Between the trimmed V and J ends, which lost 0 bases and 0 bases, there was a span of 15 bases. The CDR3 loop is CASSQEYDTVLAKNIQYF. In DNA form, the CDR3 reads TGTGCCAGCAGCCAAGAATATGACACGGTGCTAGCCAAAAACATTCAGTACTTC.

The genes are TRBV7-9 and TRBJ2-3; a weak D match, TRBD1 (6 bases). Germline V gives CDR1 SEHNR, CDR2 FQNEAQ (reference sequence). The germline V and J ends were trimmed by 1 base and 2 bases, with 10 bases remaining between them. The CDR3 contains 15 residues. The CDR3 here is CASSLGAGVTDTQYF. Written as DNA, the CDR3 is TGTGCCAGCAGCTTAGGAGCAGGGGTCACAGATACGCAGTATTTT.

This chain joins TRBV10-3 and TRBJ2-5; TRBD1 matches at 7 bases. The CDR3 loop spans 13 amino acids. J was trimmed by 4 bases and V by 2 bases; bases with no gene match: 1. Looked up from germline, CDR1 is ENHRY and CDR2 is SYGVKD. The DNA for the CDR3 is TGTGCCATCAGTGAGAACAGGGGAGAGACCCAGTACTTC. Its protein product is CAISENRGETQYF.

The chain has TRBV2 and TRBJ1-5; D remains ambiguous. The CDR3 is 12 residues long. The germline gives CDR1 SNHLY, CDR2 FYNNEI. Trimming left V 5 bases short and J 7 bases short, with 9 bases between. The CDR3 coding sequence is TGTGCCAGCAGTTCAAATCAGCAGCCCCAGCATTTT. This translates into CASSSNQQPQHF.

The chain uses TRBV5-1 and TRBJ1-4; 8 bases are shared with TRBD1. The V gene's germline CDR1 is SGHRS and CDR2 YFSETQ. V lost 0 bases and J lost 12; bases outside the gene matches: 4. The CDR3 totals 13 residues. The CDR3 bases are TGCGCCAGCAGCTTGGGGTCGACAGGGGAACTGTTTTTT. Translation: CASSLGSTGELFF.

The rearrangement uses TRBV5-6 and TRBJ1-3, with D perhaps matching TRBD1 (6 bases). Germline CDR1 is SGHDT and CDR2 is YYEEEE. The CDR3 spans 16 residues. With 0 bases removed from V and 4 bases from J, the gap between germline ends came to 14 bases. The CDR3 protein is CASSLGAWTVGNTIYF. The CDR3 nucleotides read TGTGCCAGCAGCTTGGGAGCCTGGACAGTCGGAAACACCATATATTTT. Using reference TRBV5-6 and TRBJ1-3 for the parts outside the CDR3, the full variable domain is DAGVTQSPTHLIKTRGQQVTLRCSPKSGHDTVSWYQQALGQGPQFIFQYYEEEERQRGNFPDRFSGHQFPNYSSELNVNALLLGDSALYLCASSLGAWTVGNTIYFGEGSWLTVV.

The CDR3 is CASSPTLLAGGSTDTQYF. The CDR3 DNA sequence: TGTGCCAGCAGCCCGACCCTACTAGCGGGGGGGTCCACAGATACGCAGTATTTT. The genes are TRBV11-2 and TRBJ2-3; the match to TRBD2 covers 13 bases. This CDR3 is built from 18 residues. V lost 5 bases, J lost 2 bases, and 10 bases stayed unmatched. Germline V gene lookup returns CDR1 SGHAT and CDR2 FQNNGV. Together with reference TRBV11-2 and TRBJ2-3, the CDR3 gives the full variable domain: EAGVAQSPRYKIIEKRQSVAFWCNPISGHATLYWYQQILGQGPKLLIQFQNNGVVDDSQLPKDRFSAERLKGVDSTLKIQPAKLEDSAVYLCASSPTLLAGGSTDTQYFGPGTRLTVL.

J is TRBJ1-2 and V is TRBV7-2; no clear D gene. Between the trimmed V and J ends, which lost 1 base and 7 bases, there was a span of 10 bases. The CDR3 runs 13 residues. In germline, CDR1 is SGHTA, CDR2 FQGNSA. The CDR3 region is CASSLDGRSGYTF. CDR3 in DNA: TGTGCCAGCAGCTTAGATGGGAGAAGTGGCTACACCTTC.

The chain combines TRBV7-9 with TRBJ2-1, with a tentative D call TRBD2 (5 bases). CDR3 length: 13 amino acids. Trimming pared 3 bases from V and 7 bases from J, leaving 10 bases between. In germline, CDR1 is SEHNR, CDR2 FQNEAQ (reference sequence). Here the CDR3 DNA reads TGTGCCAGCAGCTTTCGGGGTTTGAATGAGCAGTTCTTC. Its translation is CASSFRGLNEQFF. Complete variable domain (other parts from reference TRBV7-9 and TRBJ2-1): DTGVSQNPRHKITKRGQNVTFRCDPISEHNRLYWYRQTLGQGPEFLTYFQNEAQLEKSRLLSDRFSAERPKGSFSTLEIQRTEQGDSAMYLCASSFRGLNEQFFGPGTRLTVL.

The chain carries TRBV6-5 and TRBJ2-1, with 7 positions matching TRBD1. Germline CDR1 and CDR2: MNHEY and SVGAGI. J gave up 3 bases and V 4 bases, and 6 bases lay outside the gene matches. The CDR3 is 15 amino acids. The CDR3 sequence is CASSSHRDSYNEQFF. The CDR3 DNA sequence: TGTGCCAGCAGTTCTCACCGGGACAGCTACAATGAGCAGTTCTTC.

The CDR3 DNA sequence: TGCGCCAGCAGCCAGGAGGGTCAGGGGGCAGATACGCAGTATTTT. This sequence encodes CASSQEGQGADTQYF. The chain has TRBV4-3 and TRBJ2-3; possible D gene TRBD1, 7 bases. There are 15 residues in the CDR3. Looked up from germline, CDR1 is LGHNA and CDR2 is YSLEER. Trimming took off 3 bases at V and 4 bases at J, with 14 bases between the two ends.

The J gene is TRBJ1-2, the V gene TRBV9; 7 bases are a match to TRBD1. The CDR3 sequence is 15 residues long. CDR1 is SGDLS, CDR2 YYNGEE, per germline. The V gene end was trimmed by 4 bases and the J gene end by 6 bases; junction bases not matched to a gene: 12. CDR3: CASSIKQGTSDGYTF. The CDR3 region has the DNA TGTGCCAGCAGCATAAAACAGGGGACAAGTGATGGCTACACCTTC.

V is TRBV28 and J is TRBJ1-2; possible D gene TRBD1, 6 bases. The germline gives CDR1 MDHEN, CDR2 SYDVKM. Between the trimmed V and J ends, which lost 7 bases and 7 bases, there was a span of 13 bases. CDR3 length equals 12 residues. The CDR3 loop reads CASTPGVVGYTF. CDR3 nucleotides: TGTGCCAGCACCCCAGGGGTCGTTGGCTACACCTTC.

The V gene is TRBV13, the J gene TRBJ1-5; D gene uncertain. With 4 bases removed from V and 3 bases from J, the gap between germline ends came to 13 bases. Germline lookup yields CDR1 PRHDT and CDR2 FYEKMQ (reference sequence). The CDR3 is made up of 15 amino acids. CDR3 DNA: TGTGCCAGCAGCTCTAGTAGATATCTCAATCAGCCCCAGCATTTT. It yields the protein CASSSSRYLNQPQHF.

V is TRBV7-2 and J is TRBJ1-2; D might be TRBD1 (5 bases). The V gene lost 1 base and the J gene lost 4 bases, with 13 bases spanning the gap. The CDR3 contains 15 residues. The germline CDR1 and CDR2 sequences are SGHTA and FQGNSA. This CDR3 reads CASSLDGSQVYGYTF. The CDR3 nucleotides are TGTGCCAGCAGCTTAGATGGGTCACAGGTCTATGGCTACACCTTC.

V gene TRBV6-4 combines with J gene TRBJ2-7; 7 nucleotides match TRBD1. There are 13 residues in the CDR3. In germline, CDR1 is MRHNA, CDR2 SNTAGT. Trimming took 11 bases from V and 3 from J; bases not matched to a gene: 10. The CDR3 DNA reads as TGTGCCGGGACCCAGGGACAGCTCTACGAGCAGTACTTC. Translated: CAGTQGQLYEQYF.

This sequence joins TRBV7-2 and TRBJ1-2; D gene ambiguous. V was cut by 5 bases and J by 0 bases, with 10 bases left in between. Germline V CDR1 and CDR2: SGHTA, FQGNSA. The CDR3 loop spans 14 amino acids. As DNA, the CDR3 is TGTGCCAGCAGCGTAGGCGTATCTAACTATGGCTACACCTTC. Translated, it gives CASSVGVSNYGYTF.

CDR3 DNA: TGTGCCAGCAGTTTATTGTCAGGCTCTGGAAACACCATATATTTT. Translating gives CASSLLSGSGNTIYF. This sequence joins TRBV27 and TRBJ1-3; D not resolved. Germline-derived CDR1 and CDR2 are MNHEY and SMNVEV (reference sequence). V was trimmed by 1 base and J by 0 bases, leaving 7 bases between them. The CDR3 is made up of 15 amino acids.

J is TRBJ2-3 and V is TRBV10-1, with a possible D match to TRBD2 (5 bases). V lost 7 bases, J lost 0 bases, and 17 bases lay in between. Germline V gene data show CDR1 as WNHNN and CDR2 as SYGVQD (reference sequence). The CDR3 contains 16 residues. The CDR3 DNA reads as TGCGCCAGCATGATTCGACTATCTCCTAGCACAGATACGCAGTATTTT. Translation gives CASMIRLSPSTDTQYF.